A selection of T cell receptor beta chains follows, all from one sample in a study of neurological immune-mediated disorders. TCRdb re-analysed the 5' RACE reads in MiXCR, keeping a single row per CDR3 protein. The repertoire holds about 90,000 distinct CDR3 sequences, under 15% seen once, with just under 5% in the top ten. The sequenced sample consisted of PBMCs. These receptors originate from a female donor with HTLV-1-associated myelopathy (HAM/TSP). The CDR3 runs from the conserved cysteine through the conserved F or W. D genes are given only for firm matches. A row's size may be missing; if present it is once, few, many or a size class.

D: -
J: TRBJ1-3
length: 14
V: TRBV12-3/TRBV12-4
size: many
DNA: TGTGCCAGCAGTTTCTTGAACTCTGGAAACACCATATATTTT
CDR3: CASSFLNSGNTIYF

D: -
J: TRBJ2-1
length: 13
V: TRBV27
size: medium-sized
DNA: TGTGCCAGCGGGACTGACTGGGACAATGAGCAGTTCTTC
CDR3: CASGTDWDNEQFF

D: -
J: TRBJ2-3
length: 16
V: TRBV20-1
size: many
DNA: TGCAGTGCTCGCGCCCTGGGCCGGCGTGGGGCAGATACGCAGTATTTT
CDR3: CSARALGRRGADTQYF

D: -
J: TRBJ2-3
length: 15
V: TRBV10-3
size: many
DNA: TGTGCCATCAGTCGGTTGGCCGGAGGCACAGATACGCAGTATTTT
CDR3: CAISRLAGGTDTQYF

D: -
J: TRBJ1-5
length: 15
V: TRBV5-1
size: many
DNA: TGCGCCAGCAGCCCTCTGCCGGGGCCGGATCAGCCCCAGCATTTT
CDR3: CASSPLPGPDQPQHF

D: TRBD1
J: TRBJ2-7
length: 15
V: TRBV7-2
size: many
DNA: TGTGCCAGCAGCTCTTACGGGACAGGGCTCAACGAGCAGTACTTC
CDR3: CASSSYGTGLNEQYF

D: TRBD2
J: TRBJ2-1
length: 15
V: TRBV5-1
size: many
DNA: TGCGCCAGCACCGAGCGGGGGGGCTCCTACAATGAGCAGTTCTTC
CDR3: CASTERGGSYNEQFF

D: TRBD2
J: TRBJ2-5
length: 15
V: TRBV7-2
size: few
DNA: TGTGCCAGCAGCTTAGGCGGGGGGGCTGGGGAGACCCAGTACTTC
CDR3: CASSLGGGAGETQYF

D: TRBD2
J: TRBJ2-7
length: 15
V: TRBV7-9
size: few
DNA: TGTGCCAGCAGCGTACTAGCGGGGGCGATCTACGAGCAGTACTTC
CDR3: CASSVLAGAIYEQYF

D: -
J: TRBJ1-1
length: 15
V: TRBV7-9
size: many
DNA: TGTGCCAGCGTCCCGATGGGAGGGTGGTACACTGAAGCTTTCTTT
CDR3: CASVPMGGWYTEAFF

D: TRBD2
J: TRBJ2-5
length: 14
V: TRBV10-3
size: many
DNA: TGTGCCATCAGTGTCGGGGGGGCCCTGGAGACCCAGTACTTC
CDR3: CAISVGGALETQYF

D: TRBD2
J: TRBJ2-1
length: 16
V: TRBV20-1
size: many
DNA: TGCAGTGCTAGCGTGCCCCCGGGGGGGCTTTACAATGAGCAGTTCTTC
CDR3: CSASVPPGGLYNEQFF

D: -
J: TRBJ2-1
length: 14
V: TRBV2
size: many
DNA: TGTGCCAGCCTAGGACTTCGCGCCTACAATGAGCAGTTCTTC
CDR3: CASLGLRAYNEQFF

D: -
J: TRBJ2-5
length: 13
V: TRBV9
size: many
DNA: TGTGCCAGCAGCCCGGCGTACAGGCAGGCCCAGTACTTC
CDR3: CASSPAYRQAQYF

D: -
J: TRBJ2-7
length: 16
V: TRBV6-5
size: many
DNA: TGTGCCAGCAGGCTCGACGTACTCACCGAAGACTACGAGCAGTACTTC
CDR3: CASRLDVLTEDYEQYF

D: TRBD1
J: TRBJ1-2
length: 16
V: TRBV7-2
size: many
DNA: TGTGCCAGCAGCTTAGCAGGGGACAGTTCTAACTATGGCTACACCTTC
CDR3: CASSLAGDSSNYGYTF

D: -
J: TRBJ2-3
length: 15
V: TRBV28
size: many
DNA: TGTGCCAGCAGCCCCAATAAGCTTAGGGTACATACGCAGTATTTT
CDR3: CASSPNKLRVHTQYF

D: TRBD1
J: TRBJ2-5
length: 13
V: TRBV5-1
size: many
DNA: TGCGCCAGCAGCGGCGGGACAGGACAGACCCAGTACTTC
CDR3: CASSGGTGQTQYF

D: -
J: TRBJ2-5
length: 13
V: TRBV20-1
size: many
DNA: TGCAGTGCTAGGATGGGAGGTCAATTGACCCAGTACTTC
CDR3: CSARMGGQLTQYF

D: -
J: TRBJ2-1
length: 14
V: TRBV5-1
size: many
DNA: TGCGCCAGCAGCACCGACAGGTTAATAAATGAGCAGTTCTTC
CDR3: CASSTDRLINEQFF

D: -
J: TRBJ2-5
length: 15
V: TRBV7-2
size: many
DNA: TGTGCCAGCAGCTACTCTGGGGACCGGGGGGAGACCCAGTACTTC
CDR3: CASSYSGDRGETQYF

D: TRBD1
J: TRBJ2-2
length: 15
V: TRBV12-3/TRBV12-4
size: -
DNA: TGTGCCAGCAGTTTAGGGACAGGGGGCACCGGGGAGCTGTTTTTT
CDR3: CASSLGTGGTGELFF

D: TRBD1
J: TRBJ2-7
length: 15
V: TRBV7-9
size: -
DNA: TGTGCCAGCAGCTTATCCGGGACAGGGACCCACGAGCAGTACTTC
CDR3: CASSLSGTGTHEQYF

D: -
J: TRBJ1-4
length: 11
V: TRBV12-3/TRBV12-4
size: many
DNA: TGTGCCAGCGGGTTTGGGGAAAAACTGTTTTTT
CDR3: CASGFGEKLFF

D: -
J: TRBJ2-3
length: 14
V: TRBV20-1
size: -
DNA: TGCAGTGCTAGAGCCGGGACTGCCACAGATACGCAGTATTTT
CDR3: CSARAGTATDTQYF

D: TRBD2
J: TRBJ2-7
length: 15
V: TRBV7-2
size: few
DNA: TGTGCCAGCAGCTTAAAACTAGCGGGGTACTACGAGCAGTACTTC
CDR3: CASSLKLAGYYEQYF

D: TRBD1
J: TRBJ2-7
length: 15
V: TRBV10-3
size: many
DNA: TGTGCCATCAGTGACGGGGACAGAGACTCCTACGAGCAGTACTTC
CDR3: CAISDGDRDSYEQYF

D: -
J: TRBJ1-4
length: 15
V: TRBV25-1
size: many
DNA: TGTGCCAGCAGTGACAGCCCGGGATCTAATGAAAAACTGTTTTTT
CDR3: CASSDSPGSNEKLFF

D: -
J: TRBJ2-5
length: 16
V: TRBV4-1
size: many
DNA: TGCGCCAGCAGCCAAGGAGGGTCGGGGATGGTGGAGACCCAGTACTTC
CDR3: CASSQGGSGMVETQYF

D: -
J: TRBJ1-1
length: 13
V: TRBV11-2
size: many
DNA: TGTGCCAGCAGCGTCCGAAGGGGAACTGAAGCTTTCTTT
CDR3: CASSVRRGTEAFF

D: -
J: TRBJ2-1
length: 13
V: TRBV5-1
size: many
DNA: TGCGCCAGCAGCTTTGGGGATAACAATGAGCAGTTCTTC
CDR3: CASSFGDNNEQFF

D: TRBD2
J: TRBJ2-3
length: 16
V: TRBV4-2
size: many
DNA: TGTGCCAGCAGCCTGGGTAGCGGGGGGGCGCCAGATACGCAGTATTTT
CDR3: CASSLGSGGAPDTQYF

D: TRBD2
J: TRBJ2-7
length: 15
V: TRBV18
size: -
DNA: TGTGCCAGCTCACCACAGCGGGGACTATCCTACGAGCAGTACTTC
CDR3: CASSPQRGLSYEQYF

D: -
J: TRBJ1-5
length: 16
V: TRBV7-2
size: many
DNA: TGTGCCAGCAGCTTATATGGGGCAGGGGAGGCTCAGCCCCAGCATTTT
CDR3: CASSLYGAGEAQPQHF

D: TRBD1
J: TRBJ2-7
length: 12
V: TRBV3-1
size: many
DNA: TGTGCCAGCAGCCAGGCGACAGGGGGGCAGTACTTC
CDR3: CASSQATGGQYF

D: -
J: TRBJ2-5
length: 14
V: TRBV7-8
size: once
DNA: TGTGCCAGCAGCTTTCAGGAACCTCAAGAGACCCAGTACTTC
CDR3: CASSFQEPQETQYF

D: -
J: TRBJ1-2
length: 14
V: TRBV5-1
size: many
DNA: TGCGCCAGCAGCTTGGCCGGGCAGGTTCGTGGCTACACCTTC
CDR3: CASSLAGQVRGYTF

D: TRBD2
J: TRBJ2-7
length: 16
V: TRBV20-1
size: many
DNA: TGCAGTGCTAGAGATCGCGGGGGTAGCGGGAGATACGAGCAGTACTTC
CDR3: CSARDRGGSGRYEQYF

D: TRBD2
J: TRBJ2-1
length: 14
V: TRBV3-1
size: few
DNA: TGTGCCAGCAGCCAAAGCGGGGGGGCCAATGAGCAGTTCTTC
CDR3: CASSQSGGANEQFF

D: TRBD1
J: TRBJ2-7
length: 15
V: TRBV27
size: -
DNA: TGTGCCAGCAGGGTTCAGGGACAGGCCCTGGAGGAGCAATACTTC
CDR3: CASRVQGQALEEQYF

D: -
J: TRBJ1-1
length: 12
V: TRBV5-1
size: many
DNA: TGCGCCAGCAGCTTGGAGGGTACTGAAGCTTTCTTT
CDR3: CASSLEGTEAFF

D: -
J: TRBJ2-7
length: 15
V: TRBV7-6
size: many
DNA: TGTGCCAGCAGCCCCCGTGTAGGGGGTGCCTACGAGCAGTACTTC
CDR3: CASSPRVGGAYEQYF

D: TRBD1
J: TRBJ2-3
length: 15
V: TRBV5-5
size: many
DNA: TGTGCCAGCAGCTTGGACAGGGGGCGCGCAGATACGCAGTATTTT
CDR3: CASSLDRGRADTQYF

D: TRBD1
J: TRBJ2-4
length: 13
V: TRBV4-2
size: many
DNA: TGTGCCAGCAGCTCTACAGGGGAAAACATTCAGTACTTC
CDR3: CASSSTGENIQYF

D: -
J: TRBJ2-7
length: 12
V: TRBV6-2/TRBV6-3
size: many
DNA: TGTGCCAGCAGTTACCCCTCCTACGAGCAGTACTTC
CDR3: CASSYPSYEQYF

D: TRBD1
J: TRBJ2-7
length: 14
V: TRBV18
size: many
DNA: TGTGCCAGCTCACTTCGACAGGGGCAGGGCGAGCAGTACTTC
CDR3: CASSLRQGQGEQYF

D: TRBD2
J: TRBJ2-1
length: 16
V: TRBV5-1
size: many
DNA: TGCGCCAGCAACAAAATAGCGGGGGGGCTCAACAATGAGCAGTTCTTC
CDR3: CASNKIAGGLNNEQFF

D: -
J: TRBJ1-1
length: 11
V: TRBV11-1
size: many
DNA: TGTGCCAGCAGCTTGAACGCTGAAGCTTTCTTT
CDR3: CASSLNAEAFF

D: -
J: TRBJ1-6
length: 14
V: TRBV3-1
size: many
DNA: TGTGCCAGCAGCCAACAGGACAGAAATTCACCCCTCCACTTT
CDR3: CASSQQDRNSPLHF

D: -
J: TRBJ1-1
length: 13
V: TRBV5-1
size: many
DNA: TGCGCCAGCAGCTTGGCTGATTTGAGGGAAGCTTTCTTT
CDR3: CASSLADLREAFF

D: TRBD1
J: TRBJ2-2
length: 15
V: TRBV30
size: -
DNA: TGTGCCTGGAGTCACGCAGGGGGCACTGCCGGGGAGCTGTTTTTT
CDR3: CAWSHAGGTAGELFF

D: TRBD1
J: TRBJ1-6
length: 15
V: TRBV6-5
size: many
DNA: TGTGCCAGCAGTTCGACAGGGGGCAATAATTCACCCCTCCACTTT
CDR3: CASSSTGGNNSPLHF

D: -
J: TRBJ2-5
length: 14
V: TRBV10-3
size: many
DNA: TGTGCCATCAGTGTCCCGGGCTATCAAGAGACCCAGTACTTC
CDR3: CAISVPGYQETQYF

D: TRBD1
J: TRBJ2-1
length: 14
V: TRBV5-5
size: many
DNA: TGTGCCAGCAGCCCCGGGACAGGGGGGAATGAGCAGTTCTTC
CDR3: CASSPGTGGNEQFF

D: TRBD2
J: TRBJ2-3
length: 15
V: TRBV7-2
size: medium-sized
DNA: TGTGCCAGCAGCTACTTAGCGGGGGGTGAGGATACGCAGTATTTT
CDR3: CASSYLAGGEDTQYF

D: TRBD2
J: TRBJ2-1
length: 13
V: TRBV29-1
size: many
DNA: TGCAGCGTTGAAGGGCTAGCGGGTCACATTGAGTTCTTC
CDR3: CSVEGLAGHIEFF